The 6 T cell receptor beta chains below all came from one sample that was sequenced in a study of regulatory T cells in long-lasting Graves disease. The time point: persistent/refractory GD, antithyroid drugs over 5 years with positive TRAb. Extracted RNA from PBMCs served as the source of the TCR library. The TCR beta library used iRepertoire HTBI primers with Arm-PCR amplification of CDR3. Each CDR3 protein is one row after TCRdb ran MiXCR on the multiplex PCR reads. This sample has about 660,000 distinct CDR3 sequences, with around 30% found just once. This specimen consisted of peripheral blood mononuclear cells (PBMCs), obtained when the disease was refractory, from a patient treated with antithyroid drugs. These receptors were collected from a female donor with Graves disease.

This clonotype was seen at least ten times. CDR3 in amino acids: CASSPPVSAKNIQYF. The CDR3 nucleotides are TGTGCCAGCAGCCCCCCCGTGTCAGCCAAAAACATTCAGTACTTC. The chain recombines TRBV3-1 with TRBJ2-4; D is unclear. The CDR3 runs to 15 residues. Germline V gene sequence: CDR1 LGHDT, CDR2 YNNKEL (reference sequence). Trimming removed 4 bases from V and 0 bases from J, with 10 bases in between. The whole variable domain, remainder taken from reference TRBV3-1 and TRBJ2-4, is DTAVSQTPKYLVTQMGNDKSIKCEQNLGHDTMYWYKQDSKKFLKIMFSYNNKELIINETVPNRFSPKSPDKAHLNLHINSLELGDSAVYFCASSPPVSAKNIQYFGAGTRLSVL.

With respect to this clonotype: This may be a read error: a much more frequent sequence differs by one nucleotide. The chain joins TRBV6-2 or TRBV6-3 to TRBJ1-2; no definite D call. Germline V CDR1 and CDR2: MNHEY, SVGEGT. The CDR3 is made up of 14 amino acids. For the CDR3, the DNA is TGTGCCAGCAGTGAAGCGACAACCAACTATGGCTGCACCTTC. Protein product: CASSEATTNYGCTF.

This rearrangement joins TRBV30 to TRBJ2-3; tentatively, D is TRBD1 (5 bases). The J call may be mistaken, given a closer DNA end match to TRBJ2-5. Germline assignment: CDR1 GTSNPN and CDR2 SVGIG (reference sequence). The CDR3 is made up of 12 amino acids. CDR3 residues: CACSGPRETQYF. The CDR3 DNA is TGTGCCTGCTCAGGGCCCCGCGAGACCCAGTACTTC.

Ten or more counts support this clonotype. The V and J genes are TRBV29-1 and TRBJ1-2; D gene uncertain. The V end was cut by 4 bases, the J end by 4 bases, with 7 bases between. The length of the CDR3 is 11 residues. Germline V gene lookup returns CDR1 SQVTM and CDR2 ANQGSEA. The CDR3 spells CSVVTAYGYTF. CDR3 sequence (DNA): TGCAGCGTTGTCACAGCCTATGGCTACACCTTC.

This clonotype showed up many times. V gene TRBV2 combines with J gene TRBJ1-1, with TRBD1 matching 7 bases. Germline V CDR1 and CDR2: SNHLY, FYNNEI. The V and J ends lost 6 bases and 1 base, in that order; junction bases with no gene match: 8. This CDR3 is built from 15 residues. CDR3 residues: CASRAMDRRNTEAFF. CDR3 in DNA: TGTGCCAGCAGGGCAATGGACAGGAGGAACACTGAAGCTTTCTTT.

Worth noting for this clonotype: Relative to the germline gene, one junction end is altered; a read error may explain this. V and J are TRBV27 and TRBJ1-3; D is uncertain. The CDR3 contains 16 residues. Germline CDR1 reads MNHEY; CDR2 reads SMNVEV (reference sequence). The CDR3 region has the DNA TGTGCCAGCAGTCCCGTGGACGGGTACTCTGGAAACACCGTATATTTT. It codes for CASSPVDGYSGNTVYF.